The 29 T cell receptor beta chains in this list originate from one sample, sequenced in a study of blood T cell repertoires in COVID-19. Clones were read by immunoSEQ multiplex PCR, and TCRdb kept only the in-frame ones, dropping some. The table lists around 140,000 clones, about 86% of them singletons, with roughly 8% in the top ten. The sequencing input was peripheral blood. The receptors derive from a woman aged 60-75 years with acute or convalescent COVID-19.

The V call is TRBV18, the J call TRBJ1-1, with 7 bases fitting TRBD1. Trimming removed 3 bases from V and 1 base from J; junction bases left unmatched: 2. This CDR3 spans 14 amino acids. CDR1 and CDR2 (germline): KGHSH, LQKENI. The CDR3 is CASSPDRRNTEAFF. CDR3 DNA: TGTGCCAGCTCACCGGACAGGAGGAACACTGAAGCTTTCTTT. Variable domain in full (rest from reference TRBV18 and TRBJ1-1): NAGVMQNPRHLVRRRGQEARLRCSPMKGHSHVYWYRQLPEEGLKFMVYLQKENIIDESGMPKERFSAEFPKEGPSILRIQQVVRGDSAAYFCASSPDRRNTEAFFGQGTRLTVV.

The rearrangement links TRBV12-2 to TRBJ1-5; the table's D call, TRBD1, has no DNA check behind it. TRBV12-2 is deemed a pseudogene. The CDR3 has 18 residues. DNA of the CDR3: TGTGCAAGTCGCTTAGTCGGGCGCAGGGGGTCGGGCAATCAGCCCCAGCATTTT. Its translation: CASRLVGRRGSGNQPQHF.

The rearrangement uses TRBV7-3 and TRBJ2-1; maybe TRBD1 (5 bases). Germline V CDR1 and CDR2: SGHTA, FQGTGA. Trimming pared 3 bases from V and 10 bases from J, leaving 7 bases between. The CDR3 has 11 amino acids. CDR3 residues: CASSLGREQFF. The CDR3 DNA reads TGTGCCAGCAGCTTGGGGCGGGAGCAGTTCTTC.

The count of this clone is one. The chain recombines TRBV24-1 with TRBJ2-2; the D gene is possibly TRBD1 (6 bases). CDR1 KGHDR and CDR2 SFDVKD come from the germline V gene. Deletions cut 4 bases from V and 2 bases from J, with 7 bases between. The CDR3 extends over 14 amino acids. CDR3 DNA sequence: TGTGCCACCAGTGAGACAGGCAACACCGGGGAGCTGTTTTTT. The encoded protein is CATSETGNTGELFF.

The genes are TRBV28 and TRBJ2-7, with D perhaps matching TRBD2 (7 bases). Germline CDR1 is MDHEN and CDR2 is SYDVKM. V was cut by 3 bases and J by 4 bases, with 16 bases left in between. The CDR3 length is 15 residues. CDR3 sequence reads: CASSFPRGARYEQYF. CDR3 nucleotides: TGTGCCAGCAGTTTCCCCCGGGGGGCAAGGTACGAGCAGTACTTC.

This clone was detected once. This chain joins TRBV11-3 and TRBJ1-6; D possibly corresponds to TRBD1 (5 bases). The CDR3 runs 15 residues. Per the germline V gene, CDR1 is SGHNT and CDR2 is YENEEA. V was pared by 0 bases and J by 7 bases, with 10 bases between. The CDR3 nucleotides read TGTGCCAGCAGCTTAGATCAGGGTTGGAATTCACCCCTCCACTTT. Amino acid sequence: CASSLDQGWNSPLHF.

The CDR3 DNA is TGTGCTAAGGACAGACGGTTTCCCAATCAGCCCCAGCATTTT. Its translation is CAKDRRFPNQPQHF. The V gene is TRBV12-5, the J gene TRBJ1-5, with D possibly TRBD1 on 6 matching bases. Germline V gene sequence: CDR1 LGHNT, CDR2 FRNRAP. The ends were cut back, 10 bases at V and 3 bases at J, with 16 bases in the middle. The CDR3 length is 14 residues.

The chain recombines TRBV10-3 with TRBJ2-3, with D uncertain. Germline-derived CDR1 and CDR2 are ENHRY and SYGVKD. V was pared by 0 bases and J by 4 bases, with 17 bases between. The CDR3 runs 17 residues. The CDR3 reads CAISESSGQMLSDTQYF. In DNA, the CDR3 is TGTGCCATCAGTGAGTCCTCAGGCCAGATGTTGTCAGATACGCAGTATTTT.

V gene TRBV28 combines with J gene TRBJ1-2; TRBD1 might be the D (6 bases). The CDR3 is 14 residues long. Deletions cut 5 bases from V and 7 bases from J, with 17 bases between. Germline V gene lookup returns CDR1 MDHEN and CDR2 SYDVKM. CDR3 amino acids: CASSLEQGEGGYTF. As DNA, the CDR3 is TGTGCCAGCAGTCTAGAACAGGGAGAGGGTGGCTACACCTTC.

The chain couples TRBV4-1 to TRBJ2-3; 14 bases fit TRBD2. The length of the CDR3 is 17 residues. V lost 3 bases and J lost 6; bases outside the gene matches: 8. From germline, CDR1 is MGHRA and CDR2 YSYEKL. CDR3 DNA: TGCGCCAGCAGCCAGGCCCGACTAGCGGGGGGGACGGATACGCAGTATTTT. Amino acids: CASSQARLAGGTDTQYF.

This clone was detected only a few times. The chain combines TRBV20-1 with TRBJ1-1; D unclear. Germline V CDR1 and CDR2: DFQATT, SNEGSKA (reference sequence). V shed 6 bases and J shed 3 bases, with 8 bases lying between them. The CDR3 contains 11 residues. CDR3 in amino acids: CSAPRDTEAFF. In DNA form, the CDR3 reads TGCAGTGCCCCTCGGGACACTGAAGCTTTCTTT.

The genes are TRBV11-3 and TRBJ2-5; D possibly corresponds to TRBD2 (6 bases). This CDR3 region has 14 residues. The germline V gene has CDR1 SGHNT and CDR2 YENEEA. Trimming shortened V by 3 bases and J by 1 base, and 9 bases separated the two germline ends. The CDR3 DNA is TGTGCCAGCAGCTTTCGGCGGGGCCAAGAGACCCAGTACTTC. Translated: CASSFRRGQETQYF. Using reference TRBV11-3 and TRBJ2-5 for the parts outside the CDR3, the full variable domain is EAGVVQSPRYKIIEKKQPVAFWCNPISGHNTLYWYLQNLGQGPELLIRYENEEAVDDSQLPKDRFSAERLKGVDSTLKIQPAELGDSAVYLCASSFRRGQETQYFGPGTRLLVL.

The chain has TRBV7-9 and TRBJ1-6; 10 nucleotides line up with TRBD1. Germline V gives CDR1 SEHNR, CDR2 FQNEAQ (reference sequence). V shed 1 base and J 13 bases; nucleotides not matched to a gene: 7. This CDR3 is built from 15 residues. The CDR3 bases are TGTGCCAGCAGCTTAGGGGACAGGGGTTTATCGCCCCTCCACTTT. Residues: CASSLGDRGLSPLHF.

The J gene is TRBJ2-7, the V gene TRBV5-5, with TRBD1 identical over 9 bases. V lost 0 bases, J lost 5 bases, and 6 bases stayed unmatched. This CDR3 comprises 15 residues. Per germline, CDR1 SGHKS and CDR2 YYEKEE (reference sequence). The CDR3 region is CASSLEGTGYNEQYF. DNA for the CDR3: TGTGCCAGCAGCTTGGAAGGGACAGGGTACAACGAGCAGTACTTC.

This chain connects TRBV29-1 to TRBJ2-7; 8 bases line up with TRBD2. Germline CDR1 is SQVTM and CDR2 is ANQGSEA. The CDR3 consists of 14 residues. V was clipped by 7 bases and J by 6 bases; unmatched bases: 14. CDR3 coding DNA: TGCAGCGCCGGACCCGGACTAGCCAGAGGCGAGCAGTACTTC. Translating it yields CSAGPGLARGEQYF.

The gene calls are TRBV28 and TRBJ1-2; weak D call: TRBD1 (6 bases). Germline V gene data show CDR1 as MDHEN and CDR2 as SYDVKM. The CDR3 loop spans 13 amino acids. V was pared by 3 bases and J by 7 bases, with 12 bases between. The CDR3 region has the DNA TGTGCCAGCAGTTTCGGGGGGCAGATTGGCTACACCTTC. Protein: CASSFGGQIGYTF.

The chain employs TRBV6-6 and TRBJ2-7, with D perhaps TRBD1 (5 bases). There are 11 residues in the CDR3. Germline-derived CDR1 and CDR2 are MNHNY and SVGAGI (reference sequence). The V gene lost 8 bases and the J gene lost 2 bases, with 7 bases spanning the gap. CDR3 protein: CASQGTYEQYF. The CDR3 coding sequence is TGTGCCAGCCAGGGAACCTACGAGCAGTACTTC.

In nucleotides, the CDR3 is TGTGCCAGCAGCTGGGGGGCTAGCGGGGGAGGAGATACGCAGTATTTT. Residues: CASSWGASGGGDTQYF. The J gene is TRBJ2-3, the V gene TRBV5-4; TRBD2 agrees at 10 bases. V gave up 3 bases and J gave up 5 bases; unmatched junction bases: 9. The CDR3 is made up of 16 amino acids. Germline V lookup: CDR1 SGHNT, CDR2 YYREEE (reference sequence).

In nucleotides, the CDR3 is TGTGCCAGCAGCCACCACAGGGGCCCCTACGAGCAGTACTTC. Protein: CASSHHRGPYEQYF. The chain joins TRBV3-1 (or the pseudogene TRBV3-2) to TRBJ2-7; 7 bases line up with TRBD1. The CDR3 covers 14 residues. V trimming: 3 bases; J trimming: 2 bases; junction bases outside the gene matches: 4. Germline CDR1 reads LGHDT; CDR2 reads YNNKEL (reference sequence).

The chain carries TRBV2 and TRBJ2-2; D is undetermined. V was clipped by 7 bases and J by 1 base, with 4 bases between them. The CDR3 is made up of 12 amino acids. The germline V gene has CDR1 SNHLY and CDR2 FYNNEI. The chain's CDR3 is CASILNTGELFF. Written as DNA, the CDR3 is TGTGCCAGCATACTGAACACCGGGGAGCTGTTTTTT.

This sequence joins TRBV19 and TRBJ2-3; tentative D call: TRBD1 (5 bases). The CDR3 is made up of 13 amino acids. With 0 bases removed from V and 11 bases from J, the gap between germline ends came to 12 bases. Germline assignment: CDR1 LNHDA and CDR2 SQIVND (reference sequence). CDR3 sequence: CASSIDRVSRQYF. The CDR3 DNA reads TGTGCCAGTAGTATAGACAGGGTTTCGAGGCAGTATTTT.

This clone was seen just once. V usage is TRBV14 and J usage is TRBJ2-1; D is undetermined. CDR3 length: 14 residues. From germline, CDR1 is SGHDN and CDR2 FVKESK. The V end lost 0 bases, the J end lost 2 bases, and 5 bases lay between the germline ends. The CDR3 here is CASSQENTYNEQFF. In DNA form, the CDR3 reads TGTGCCAGCAGCCAAGAAAACACCTACAATGAGCAGTTCTTC.

The rearrangement joins TRBV6-5 to TRBJ2-2; D gene ambiguous. The ends were cut back, 5 bases at V and 0 bases at J, with 10 bases in the middle. This CDR3 spans 15 amino acids. Germline CDR1 is MNHEY and CDR2 is SVGAGI. This CDR3 is CASSRVHANTGELFF. CDR3 coding DNA: TGTGCCAGCAGTCGCGTCCACGCGAACACCGGGGAGCTGTTTTTT.

This clone came up a few times. The rearrangement links TRBV4-3 to TRBJ1-1; D is unclear. The CDR3 has 16 residues. The germline V gene encodes CDR1 LGHNA and CDR2 YSLEER. Trimming removed 0 bases from V and 0 bases from J, with 11 bases in between. The CDR3 DNA reads as TGCGCCAGCAGCCAAGATTGGCTCCTCATGAACACTGAAGCTTTCTTT. It yields the protein CASSQDWLLMNTEAFF.

This clone showed up just a few times. V is TRBV29-1 and J is TRBJ1-1; TRBD1 matches at 8 bases. This CDR3 contains 13 residues. CDR1 is SQVTM, CDR2 ANQGSEA, per germline. The junction had 7 bases not matched to a gene; V was cut back by 2 bases and J by 8 bases. The CDR3 spells CSVEQGARVEAFF. In DNA form, the CDR3 reads TGCAGCGTTGAACAGGGGGCACGGGTCGAAGCTTTCTTT.

This chain uses TRBV19 with TRBJ1-5; D might be TRBD1 (6 bases). The germline CDR1 and CDR2 sequences are LNHDA and SQIVND (reference sequence). The germline V and J ends were trimmed by 7 bases and 4 bases, with 14 bases remaining between them. The CDR3 runs 14 residues. The CDR3 loop reads CASNRGQHNQPQHF. In DNA, the CDR3 is TGTGCCAGTAACCGAGGACAGCATAATCAGCCCCAGCATTTT.

The CDR3 loop reads CASSVRDQPQHF. The CDR3 region has the DNA TGTGCCAGCAGCGTCAGGGATCAGCCCCAGCATTTT. The V and J genes are TRBV11-3 and TRBJ1-5, with D possibly matching TRBD1 (5 bases). The CDR3 has 12 amino acids. CDR1 and CDR2 (germline): SGHNT, YENEEA. Trimming pared 5 bases from V and 5 bases from J, leaving 7 bases between.

J is TRBJ2-5 and V is TRBV27; TRBD2 matches 15 bases. V was pared by 5 bases and J by 4 bases, with 8 bases of the junction left unmatched. CDR3 length: 17 residues. The germline V gene encodes CDR1 MNHEY and CDR2 SMNVEV (reference sequence). CDR3 sequence: CASSQRTSGGARETQYF. The CDR3 coding sequence is TGTGCCAGCAGTCAAAGGACTAGCGGGGGGGCTCGAGAGACCCAGTACTTC.

The chain links TRBV6-6 to TRBJ2-3; D uncertain. From germline, CDR1 is MNHNY and CDR2 SVGAGI (reference sequence). V shed 4 bases and J shed 1 base, with 6 bases lying between them. CDR3 length: 13 residues. CDR3 region: CASSFPGTDTQYF. The DNA for the CDR3 is TGTGCCAGCAGTTTCCCGGGCACAGATACGCAGTATTTT.